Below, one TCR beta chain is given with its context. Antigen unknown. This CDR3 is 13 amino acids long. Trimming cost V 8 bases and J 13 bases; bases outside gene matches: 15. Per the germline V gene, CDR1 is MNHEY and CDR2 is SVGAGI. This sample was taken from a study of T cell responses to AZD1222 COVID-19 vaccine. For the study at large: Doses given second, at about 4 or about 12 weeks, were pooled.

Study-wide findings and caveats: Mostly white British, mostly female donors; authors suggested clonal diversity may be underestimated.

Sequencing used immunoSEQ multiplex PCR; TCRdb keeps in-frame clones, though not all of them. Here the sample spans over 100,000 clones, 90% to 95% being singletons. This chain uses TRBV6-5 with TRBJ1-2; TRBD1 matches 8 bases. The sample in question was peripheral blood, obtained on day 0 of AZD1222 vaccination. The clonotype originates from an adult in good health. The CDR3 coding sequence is TGTGCCAGCCATAGGGACAGGCCCTCCCCGGGCACCTTC. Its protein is CASHRDRPSPGTF.